These T cell receptor beta chains were read from a single sample in a study of blood T cell repertoires in COVID-19. Method: immunoSEQ multiplex PCR; TCRdb's copy keeps in-frame clones and lacks some. The sample lists about 250,000 clones; roughly 85% were seen once. Sequencing was performed on PBMCs or T cells enriched from blood (not recorded which). The source is a woman aged 45-60 years with acute COVID-19. CDR3s leave out the opening cysteine and the closing phenylalanine or tryptophan.

TRBV11-3	ASSLGTGPSTDTQY
TRBV6-2/TRBV6-3	ASSPGEGARTEAF
TRBV9	ASSLDGEKLF
TRBV10-3	ATGGGSSGQETQY
TRBV20-1	SASRTSGRQETQY
TRBV7-9	ASSRDSSGANVLT
TRBV9	ASSVGPLGTDTQY
TRBV7-6	ASSLAGAGGMGTDTQY
TRBV19	ASSNRGYQPQH
TRBV11-2	ASSSSGGGHEQY
TRBV9	ASSVETGGNSGNTIY
TRBV18	ASSPGQVLGTEAF
TRBV18	ASSPGEAYEQY
TRBV14	ASSQVQGFYEQY
TRBV13	ASSSQGSSYEQY
TRBV14	ASSQTRGGYNEQF
TRBV5-6	ASSFPGLQETQY
TRBV19	ASSGGLAVWGYT
TRBV5-1	ASSLVERDYGYT
TRBV5-1	ASSLGQGTYGYT
TRBV5-1	ASSYYQGSDTEAF
TRBV6-5	ASSSPRDSRQDGYT
TRBV3-1/TRBV3-2	ASSLGQGPYEQY
TRBV4-2	ASSQDGRGSTTEAF
TRBV25-1	ASSRTGYNSPLH
TRBV6-2/TRBV6-3	ASSDRLPGALNEQF
TRBV7-9	ASSLSPWALKRGNEQF
TRBV4-1	ASSQGSGGPTYEQY